Presented here are 27 T cell receptor beta chains from one specimen sequenced in a study of shared clonotypes between healthy human individuals. Here immunoSEQ multiplex PCR was the method, and the copy in TCRdb shows in-frame clones only, minus some. The sample carries about 480,000 clones, 75% to 85% recorded once. Sequencing input: PBMCs. These receptor sequences come from a woman in her 40s in good health. Some clones in this sample may be carry-over from other donors' samples.

The V gene is TRBV28, the J gene TRBJ1-5, with D possibly being TRBD1 (6 bases). This CDR3 has 15 amino acids. Per the germline V gene, CDR1 is MDHEN and CDR2 is SYDVKM. Between the trimmed V and J ends, which lost 5 bases and 2 bases, there was a span of 13 bases. CDR3 bases: TGTGCCAGCAGTCCTGGACAGCTAGGCAATCAGCCCCAGCATTTT. It translates to CASSPGQLGNQPQHF.

The gene calls are TRBV15 and TRBJ1-5, with unresolved D. The V gene lost 3 bases and the J gene lost 0 bases, with 6 bases spanning the gap. This CDR3 contains 14 residues. Germline V gene sequence: CDR1 LNHNV, CDR2 YYDKDF (reference sequence). CDR3 nucleotide sequence: TGTGCCACCAGCAGGCCCGGTAGCAATCAGCCCCAGCATTTT. As protein: CATSRPGSNQPQHF. Combining the CDR3 with reference TRBV15 and TRBJ1-5 gives the whole variable domain DAMVIQNPRYQVTQFGKPVTLSCSQTLNHNVMYWYQQKSSQAPKLLFHYYDKDFNNEADTPDNFQSRRPNTSFCFLDIRSPGLGDTAMYLCATSRPGSNQPQHFGDGTRLSIL.

The gene calls are TRBV9 and TRBJ2-5; no definite D call. In germline, CDR1 is SGDLS, CDR2 YYNGEE. The V gene lost 4 bases and the J gene lost 5 bases, with 15 bases spanning the gap. The CDR3 consists of 14 residues. The CDR3 spells CASSQAHPGETQYF. In DNA form, the CDR3 reads TGTGCCAGCAGCCAAGCCCACCCTGGCGAGACCCAGTACTTC. The full variable domain, completed using reference TRBV9 and TRBJ2-5, is DSGVTQTPKHLITATGQRVTLRCSPRSGDLSVYWYQQSLDQGLQFLIQYYNGEERAKGNILERFSAQQFPDLHSELNLSSLELGDSALYFCASSQAHPGETQYFGPGTRLLVL.

The V call is TRBV14, the J call TRBJ2-7, with D unresolved. Trimming pared 0 bases from V and 6 bases from J, leaving 15 bases between. The CDR3 runs 15 residues. Per germline, CDR1 SGHDN and CDR2 FVKESK. The CDR3: CASSQDMSRFGEQYF. For the CDR3, the DNA is TGTGCCAGCAGCCAAGACATGTCTCGATTCGGCGAGCAGTACTTC.

This chain joins TRBV11-3 and TRBJ2-2; 11 nucleotides match TRBD2. The CDR3 runs 16 residues. Germline CDR1 reads SGHNT; CDR2 reads YENEEA. Germline trimming cut 5 bases from V and 3 bases from J; bases unmatched to any gene: 5. CDR3 DNA sequence: TGTGCCAGCAGCCTACAGGGACTAGCGGACACCGGGGAGCTGTTTTTT. Translating it yields CASSLQGLADTGELFF.

Details on this clone: Possible read error: a much larger clone is one base away. This specimen includes other DNA sequences encoding the same CDR3. This chain links TRBV10-3 with TRBJ1-4; D is unclear. CDR1 is ENHRY, CDR2 SYGVKD, per germline. The CDR3 has 15 residues. Here the CDR3 DNA reads TGCGCCATCAGTGCCCAGGTGACAACTAATGAAAAACTGTTTTTT. Amino acid sequence: CAISAQVTTNEKLFF.

The chain uses TRBV7-2 and TRBJ1-1; D remains ambiguous. V lost 0 bases, J lost 6 bases, and 8 bases lay in between. The CDR3 has 13 amino acids. In germline, CDR1 is SGHTA, CDR2 FQGNSA. The CDR3 bases are TGTGCCAGCAGCTTAGCGAGGTCCTCTGAAGCTTTCTTT. The encoded protein is CASSLARSSEAFF.

The V and J genes are TRBV29-1 and TRBJ1-1; 7 bases are shared with TRBD1. The CDR3 has 13 amino acids. Trimming at V came to 6 bases and at J to 1 base, leaving 5 bases not matched to a gene. Germline CDR1 SQVTM, CDR2 ANQGSEA. This CDR3 is CSVGQVENTEAFF. The CDR3 nucleotides read TGCAGCGTAGGACAGGTGGAGAACACTGAAGCTTTCTTT.

The rearrangement joins TRBV18 to TRBJ2-5; 7 bases align to TRBD2. Unmatched junction bases numbered 3, after V lost 5 bases and J lost 3 bases. Germline loops: CDR1 KGHSH, CDR2 LQKENI. This CDR3 spans 13 amino acids. CDR3 nucleotides: TGTGCCAGCTCAGCTAGCGGCGAAGAGACCCAGTACTTC. It codes for CASSASGEETQYF.

The rearrangement uses TRBV5-6 and TRBJ2-2; D may be TRBD2 (6 bases). Germline values: CDR1 SGHDT, CDR2 YYEEEE. Trimming left V 4 bases short and J 4 bases short, with 8 bases between. The CDR3 consists of 13 residues. Written as DNA, the CDR3 is TGTGCCAGCAGCGGCGGGGTCACCGGGGAGCTGTTTTTT. It encodes CASSGGVTGELFF.

This clone was counted once. The chain combines TRBV7-3 with TRBJ1-2; 9 positions agree with TRBD1. V was clipped by 5 bases and J by 10 bases; unmatched bases: 5. The CDR3 covers 12 residues. Germline loops: CDR1 SGHTA, CDR2 FQGTGA. This CDR3 is CASSPGTGTYTF. Here the CDR3 DNA reads TGTGCCAGCAGCCCCGGGACAGGGACCTACACCTTC.

This clone was seen repeatedly, ten times or more. The chain is built from TRBV28 and TRBJ2-7; the D gene could be TRBD1 or TRBD2 (7 bases each). V lost 8 bases and J lost 0, with 17 bases in between. This CDR3 has 15 amino acids. Germline CDR1 and CDR2: MDHEN and SYDVKM. In nucleotides, the CDR3 is TGTGCCAGCTGTGGTACAGGGGACTACTCCTACGAGCAGTACTTC. Amino acids: CASCGTGDYSYEQYF.

V is TRBV7-3 and J is TRBJ2-3; D not certain. In germline, CDR1 is SGHTA, CDR2 FQGTGA. V was shortened by 2 bases and J by 6 bases, with 9 bases between the two germline ends. The CDR3 runs to 13 residues. The CDR3 nucleotides read TGTGCCAGCAGCTTAGGTAGGCCGGATACGCAGTATTTT. Translated, it gives CASSLGRPDTQYF.

J is TRBJ2-7 and V is TRBV2; 7 positions match TRBD2. The CDR3 runs to 14 residues. Losses at the gene ends were 4 bases for V and 5 bases for J; bases not matched to a gene: 8. Germline CDR1 SNHLY, CDR2 FYNNEI. The CDR3 DNA is TGTGCCAGCAGTGTGCGACTAGCAGGCGACGAGCAGTACTTC. It specifies CASSVRLAGDEQYF.

This chain joins TRBV9 and TRBJ2-1; 7 bases are shared with TRBD2. CDR1 SGDLS and CDR2 YYNGEE come from the germline V gene. Losses at the gene ends were 3 bases for V and 10 bases for J; bases not matched to a gene: 13. The CDR3 has 15 amino acids. The CDR3 bases are TGTGCCAGCAGCGCCGGACTAGTCAGGTCTGGCGAGCAGTTCTTC. Translation: CASSAGLVRSGEQFF.

The rearrangement uses TRBV5-3 and TRBJ2-7, with TRBD2 matching over 12 bases. TRBV5-3 is an ORF, and what it does is uncertain. The CDR3 runs 17 residues. Losses at the gene ends were 5 bases for V and 0 bases for J; bases not matched to a gene: 9. CDR3 in amino acids: CARRPGLAGASSYEQYF. CDR3 coding DNA: TGTGCCAGAAGACCGGGACTAGCGGGCGCTAGCTCCTACGAGCAGTACTTC.

The V and J genes are TRBV6-1 and TRBJ1-1; no definite D call. The CDR3 covers 13 residues. The germline gives CDR1 MNHNS, CDR2 SASEGT. V was pared by 1 base and J by 4 bases, with 7 bases between. The CDR3 DNA reads TGTGCCAGCAGTGAAGTGACGAGCACTGAAGCTTTCTTT. This encodes CASSEVTSTEAFF.

The chain recombines TRBV19 with TRBJ1-1, with 8 bases that match TRBD1. The CDR3 has 17 residues. With V trimmed by 5 bases and J by 0 bases, 11 bases remained unmatched. CDR1 is LNHDA, CDR2 SQIVND, per germline (reference sequence). The CDR3 region has the DNA TGTGCCAGTAGTCAAACCCGGGACAGGTCCCTGAACACTGAAGCTTTCTTT. This gives the protein CASSQTRDRSLNTEAFF.

This clone was found a few times. V is TRBV7-3 and J is TRBJ2-2; a possible D gene is TRBD1 (5 bases). The CDR3 contains 13 residues. The germline V and J ends were trimmed by 5 bases and 4 bases, with 8 bases remaining between them. The germline CDR1 and CDR2 sequences are SGHTA and FQGTGA. Here the CDR3 reads CASSKTATGELFF. The CDR3 nucleotides read TGTGCCAGCAGCAAGACAGCCACCGGGGAGCTGTTTTTT.

The chain is built from TRBV20-1 and TRBJ2-1; D ambiguous. The CDR3 contains 11 residues. Per germline, CDR1 DFQATT and CDR2 SNEGSKA (reference sequence). V was shortened by 6 bases and J by 5 bases, with 8 bases between the two germline ends. CDR3 residues: CSATPDNEQFF. In DNA, the CDR3 is TGCAGTGCAACCCCGGACAATGAGCAGTTCTTC.

V gene TRBV5-5 combines with J gene TRBJ1-4, with 10 bases aligning to TRBD1. CDR3 length: 15 amino acids. With 3 bases clipped from V and 6 bases from J, the junction kept 5 bases outside the gene matches. Germline values: CDR1 SGHKS, CDR2 YYEKEE (reference sequence). The CDR3 coding sequence is TGTGCCAGCAGCTCCCAGACAGGGGGCGATGAAAAACTGTTTTTT. Protein sequence: CASSSQTGGDEKLFF.

The rearrangement joins TRBV11-1 to TRBJ1-5; D ambiguous. The V end lost 5 bases, the J end lost 5 bases, and 10 bases lay between the germline ends. The germline CDR1 and CDR2 sequences are SGHAT and FQDESV (reference sequence). This CDR3 spans 13 amino acids. This CDR3 reads CASSRNQDQPQHF. The DNA for the CDR3 is TGTGCCAGCAGCCGAAATCAGGATCAGCCCCAGCATTTT.

In its sample, this clone was seen a few times. The chain joins TRBV19 to TRBJ1-5; D remains unclear. The CDR3 has 15 residues. Trimming shortened V by 3 bases and J by 0 bases, and 9 bases separated the two germline ends. The germline V gene has CDR1 LNHDA and CDR2 SQIVND (reference sequence). The CDR3 nucleotides read TGTGCCAGTAGTATCCAACCCTATAGCAATCAGCCCCAGCATTTT. This encodes CASSIQPYSNQPQHF.

The rearrangement uses TRBV30 and TRBJ1-6; D unresolved. CDR1 is GTSNPN and CDR2 is SVGIG in the germline V gene (reference sequence). Trimming took 3 bases from V and 6 from J, leaving 12 bases between them. The CDR3 consists of 14 residues. The CDR3 nucleotides read TGTGCCTGGAGCGCGGGGAGGACTAATTCACCCCTCCACTTT. Translating it yields CAWSAGRTNSPLHF.

In its sample, this clone was seen a few times. This sample includes further DNA sequences coding for the same CDR3. This chain connects TRBV29-1 to TRBJ1-5; D call uncertain. The germline V gene encodes CDR1 SQVTM and CDR2 ANQGSEA. The CDR3 length is 12 residues. V was clipped by 4 bases and J by 2 bases, with 6 bases between them. The CDR3 is CSVGSGNQPQHF. CDR3 coding DNA: TGCAGCGTTGGATCCGGCAATCAGCCCCAGCATTTT.

J is TRBJ1-4 and V is TRBV6-1; D gene unclear. Between the trimmed V and J ends, which lost 5 bases and 3 bases, there was a span of 13 bases. The CDR3 loop spans 15 amino acids. Per germline, CDR1 MNHNS and CDR2 SASEGT. The CDR3 DNA sequence: TGTGCCAGCAGTACCTTCCTGGGATCTAATGAAAAACTGTTTTTT. Protein sequence: CASSTFLGSNEKLFF.

The chain recombines TRBV19 with TRBJ1-5; D unclear. CDR1 LNHDA and CDR2 SQIVND come from the germline V gene (reference sequence). The CDR3 covers 12 residues. V lost 4 bases and J lost 12, with 13 bases in between. The DNA of the CDR3 is TGTGCCAGTAGTACGGGCTCCGGCATCCAGCATTTT. Protein: CASSTGSGIQHF.